The 28 T cell receptor beta chains below were found in one sample sequenced in a study of T cell responses to AZD1222 COVID-19 vaccine. TCRdb keeps only in-frame clones here, not all; method: immunoSEQ multiplex PCR. This sample yields about 81,000 clones, of which 80% to 90% are seen a single time; around 3.7% belongs to the top ten. Specimen: peripheral blood, collected 28 days after the second AZD1222 dose. These receptor sequences come from an adult who received the AZD1222 COVID-19 vaccine.

The genes are TRBV27 and TRBJ1-5, with a weak D call TRBD1 (6 bases). Trimming stripped 4 bases from V and 6 bases from J, with 10 bases between. CDR1 MNHEY and CDR2 SMNVEV come from the germline V gene (reference sequence). The CDR3 runs 13 residues. The CDR3 DNA reads TGTGCCAGCAGTTACGACAGGACTCAGCCCCAGCATTTT. This codes for CASSYDRTQPQHF.

This clone has more than one count but fewer than ten. The chain uses TRBV2 and TRBJ1-1; unclear D gene. Trimming shortened V by 3 bases and J by 11 bases, and 10 bases separated the two germline ends. Germline CDR1 is SNHLY and CDR2 is FYNNEI. This CDR3 region has 11 residues. CDR3 residues: CASSDNRPAFF. The CDR3, as DNA: TGTGCCAGCAGTGACAACCGGCCGGCTTTCTTT.

This chain links TRBV7-3 with TRBJ2-2, with TRBD2 identical over 8 bases. Germline assignment: CDR1 SGHTA and CDR2 FQGTGA. The CDR3 has 16 amino acids. After removal of 3 bases from V and 7 bases from J, the junction contained 10 bases not matched to a gene. The CDR3 bases are TGTGCCAGCAGCTTCTCAGCGGGAGATTATAGCGGGGAGCTGTTTTTT. It yields the protein CASSFSAGDYSGELFF.

V and J are TRBV29-1 and TRBJ2-5, with 9 nucleotides matching TRBD1. The CDR3 is made up of 15 amino acids. With 3 bases clipped from V and 4 bases from J, the junction kept 9 bases outside the gene matches. Germline V gene sequence: CDR1 SQVTM, CDR2 ANQGSEA. The CDR3: CSVDSGTGNGETQYF. CDR3 in DNA: TGCAGCGTTGATTCTGGGACAGGGAATGGAGAGACCCAGTACTTC.

The V gene is TRBV28, the J gene TRBJ1-6; possible D gene TRBD1, 5 bases. CDR1 and CDR2 from the germline V gene are MDHEN and SYDVKM. The V gene lost 1 base and the J gene lost 7 bases, with 20 bases spanning the gap. This CDR3 contains 18 residues. As DNA, the CDR3 is TGTGCCAGCAGTTTATATTCTGGCTCGGGGGGTCTAAATTCACCCCTCCACTTT. This gives the protein CASSLYSGSGGLNSPLHF.

This sequence joins TRBV5-1 and TRBJ2-7, with D possibly being TRBD1 (6 bases). V was cut by 4 bases and J by 8 bases, with 7 bases left in between. This CDR3 contains 10 residues. Per germline, CDR1 SGHRS and CDR2 YFSETQ. CDR3 residues: CASSGDKQYF. The CDR3 region has the DNA TGCGCCAGCAGCGGGGACAAGCAGTACTTC.

This chain connects TRBV11-3 to TRBJ1-1; no clear D gene. The CDR3 loop spans 14 amino acids. The germline CDR1 and CDR2 sequences are SGHNT and YENEEA. Trimming stripped 5 bases from V and 3 bases from J, with 13 bases between. This CDR3 is CASSLRSGDTEAFF. The CDR3 DNA reads TGTGCCAGCAGCCTTAGATCCGGGGACACTGAAGCTTTCTTT.

This clone was seen once. V usage is TRBV11-1 and J usage is TRBJ2-4; maybe TRBD1 (6 bases). In germline, CDR1 is SGHAT, CDR2 FQDESV (reference sequence). V lost 4 bases to trimming and J lost 9 bases, with 16 bases between them. The CDR3 sequence is 14 residues long. The CDR3 protein is CASSSRQAETIQYF. CDR3 bases: TGTGCCAGCAGCTCCCGACAGGCGGAGACCATTCAGTACTTC.

The chain recombines TRBV11-3 with TRBJ2-2, with 7 bases matching TRBD2. Germline-derived CDR1 and CDR2 are SGHNT and YENEEA. The CDR3 extends over 16 amino acids. V was pared by 5 bases and J by 5 bases, with 11 bases of the junction left unmatched. The CDR3 here is CASSPEAGEGTGELFF. CDR3 nucleotides: TGTGCCAGCAGCCCAGAGGCGGGGGAGGGTACCGGGGAGCTGTTTTTT.

This clone was seen only once. The chain is built from TRBV6-6 and TRBJ1-6; tentative D call: TRBD1 (6 bases). The germline V and J ends were trimmed by 6 bases and 6 bases, with 18 bases remaining between them. The CDR3 loop spans 16 amino acids. Looked up from germline, CDR1 is MNHNY and CDR2 is SVGAGI (reference sequence). In DNA form, the CDR3 reads TGTGCCAGCAGCCACACCGGGACAAGACCTAATTCACCCCTCCACTTT. Protein product: CASSHTGTRPNSPLHF.

The CDR3 region is CASSYSRTDRSIYGYTF. The CDR3 DNA reads TGTGCCAGCAGTTACTCGAGAACAGACCGGAGTATCTATGGCTACACCTTC. This chain connects TRBV6-2 or TRBV6-3 to TRBJ1-2; the D is unclear. The CDR3 sequence is 17 residues long. Trimming took 0 bases from V and 4 from J, leaving 18 bases between them. Germline loops: CDR1 MNHEY, CDR2 SVGEGT.

The V gene is TRBV5-4, the J gene TRBJ1-4; 9 bases are shared with TRBD1. This CDR3 contains 14 residues. V gave up 4 bases and J gave up 6 bases; unmatched junction bases: 4. Germline loops: CDR1 SGHNT, CDR2 YYREEE (reference sequence). For the CDR3, the DNA is TGTGCCAGCAGCCTCGGACAGGGGTATGAAAAACTGTTTTTT. Translating gives CASSLGQGYEKLFF.

The chain combines TRBV5-6 with TRBJ1-2; the D gene is possibly TRBD1 (6 bases). CDR3 length equals 13 residues. V was pared by 2 bases and J by 8 bases, with 13 bases between. Germline-derived CDR1 and CDR2 are SGHDT and YYEEEE. The CDR3, as DNA: TGTGCCAGCAGCTTAACAGGGATGGAGGGCTACACCTTC. Encoded protein: CASSLTGMEGYTF.

In this sample, this clone turned up a few times. The chain is built from TRBV18 and TRBJ1-4, with a weak D call TRBD1 (5 bases). This CDR3 has 13 amino acids. The V and J ends lost 6 bases and 8 bases respectively, with 13 bases between them. Germline V gene data show CDR1 as KGHSH and CDR2 as LQKENI. The chain's CDR3 is CASSSGMEEKLFF. CDR3 DNA: TGTGCCAGCTCGTCAGGGATGGAGGAAAAACTGTTTTTT.

The chain recombines TRBV19 with TRBJ1-6; TRBD1 matches at 7 bases. CDR1 is LNHDA, CDR2 SQIVND, per germline (reference sequence). There are 15 residues in the CDR3. The junction had 7 bases not matched to a gene; V was cut back by 5 bases and J by 6 bases. Written as DNA, the CDR3 is TGTGCCAGTAGTGAAAGGACAGGAGTTAATTCACCCCTCCACTTT. It specifies CASSERTGVNSPLHF.

The chain carries TRBV5-6 and TRBJ1-2; 8 nucleotides match TRBD1. Trimming took 4 bases from V and 6 from J; bases not matched to a gene: 5. The germline gives CDR1 SGHDT, CDR2 YYEEEE. The CDR3 runs 13 residues. CDR3 sequence (DNA): TGTGCCAGCAGCACCGGGACAGGTCATGGCTACACCTTC. As protein: CASSTGTGHGYTF.

The genes are TRBV28 and TRBJ1-4; D unresolved. There are 16 residues in the CDR3. Per germline, CDR1 MDHEN and CDR2 SYDVKM. Deletions cut 5 bases from V and 0 bases from J, with 13 bases between. The CDR3, as DNA: TGTGCCAGCAGTCCGTATAACCCCGCAACTAATGAAAAACTGTTTTTT. Its translation is CASSPYNPATNEKLFF.

This sequence joins TRBV3-1 (or the pseudogene TRBV3-2) and TRBJ1-1, with D perhaps matching TRBD1 (6 bases). V gave up 0 bases and J gave up 6 bases, with 11 bases separating them. The germline V gene encodes CDR1 LGHDT and CDR2 YNNKEL (reference sequence). CDR3 length: 14 amino acids. The CDR3 loop reads CASSQDPGASEAFF. For the CDR3, the DNA is TGTGCCAGCAGCCAAGATCCGGGGGCATCTGAAGCTTTCTTT.

The chain joins TRBV19 to TRBJ1-5; 9 bases align to TRBD1. Germline loops: CDR1 LNHDA, CDR2 SQIVND (reference sequence). This CDR3 is 18 amino acids long. V trimming: 3 bases; J trimming: 2 bases; junction bases outside the gene matches: 11. CDR3 protein: CASSMRRTGVYGNQPQHF. The CDR3 nucleotides are TGTGCCAGTAGTATGCGGAGGACAGGGGTGTATGGCAATCAGCCCCAGCATTTT.

The chain couples TRBV7-8 to TRBJ2-5; the D gene could be TRBD1 or TRBD2 (6 bases each). Germline V lookup: CDR1 SGHVS, CDR2 FQNEAQ. V gave up 8 bases and J gave up 7 bases, with 38 bases separating them. The CDR3 spans 20 residues. In nucleotides, the CDR3 is TGTGCCAGCGGCCTCATGTTAGTGCGGGGCCTGACAGGCATATTTGGGACCCAGTACTTC. The encoded protein is CASGLMLVRGLTGIFGTQYF. Looking up the rest from reference TRBV7-8 and TRBJ2-5 gives the full variable domain: GAGVSQSPRYKVAKRGQDVALRCDPISGHVSLFWYQQALGQGPEFLTYFQNEAQLDKSGLPSDRFFAERPEGSVSTLKIQRTQQEDSAVYLCASGLMLVRGLTGIFGTQYFGPGTRLLVL.

The chain combines TRBV9 with TRBJ2-1; D is uncertain. V was cut by 0 bases and J by 9 bases, with 13 bases left in between. The CDR3 has 14 residues. The germline V gene encodes CDR1 SGDLS and CDR2 YYNGEE. The CDR3: CASSVGDSTPEQFF. The DNA for the CDR3 is TGTGCCAGCAGCGTAGGGGATAGTACCCCTGAGCAGTTCTTC.

The chain combines TRBV6-2 or TRBV6-3 with TRBJ1-1, with D hard to call. Per germline, CDR1 MNHEY and CDR2 SVGEGT. The CDR3 loop spans 14 amino acids. V dropped 8 bases and J dropped 4 bases, with 17 bases sitting between them. The CDR3 spells CASRHRALATEAFF. The CDR3 coding sequence is TGTGCCAGCCGCCACAGAGCCCTGGCCACTGAAGCTTTCTTT.

In its sample, this clone was seen a few times. The chain links TRBV6-4 to TRBJ2-7; a weak D match, TRBD1 (6 bases). Germline V gene sequence: CDR1 MRHNA, CDR2 SNTAGT. V was shortened by 10 bases and J by 2 bases, with 18 bases between the two germline ends. There are 14 residues in the CDR3. The CDR3 here is CATTLETGPYEQYF. The CDR3 nucleotides read TGTGCCACAACTTTGGAGACAGGACCCTACGAGCAGTACTTC.

This chain links TRBV5-8 with TRBJ1-1; TRBD1 agrees at 7 bases. Germline CDR1 SGHTS, CDR2 YDEGEE. This CDR3 is 14 amino acids long. Trimming took 9 bases from V and 1 from J; bases not matched to a gene: 9. The CDR3 nucleotides are TGTGCCATCAACCACCGACAGGGGAACACTGAAGCTTTCTTT. It specifies CAINHRQGNTEAFF.

The rearrangement uses TRBV5-4 and TRBJ2-7; perhaps TRBD2 as D (6 bases). CDR1 and CDR2 (germline): SGHNT, YYREEE (reference sequence). There are 13 residues in the CDR3. V shed 1 base and J shed 4 bases, with 9 bases lying between them. Written as DNA, the CDR3 is TGTGCCAGCAGCTTGCGGGCGGGATACGAGCAGTACTTC. Residues: CASSLRAGYEQYF.

The V gene is TRBV30, the J gene TRBJ2-5; tentative D call: TRBD2 (5 bases). This CDR3 is 14 amino acids long. V shed 2 bases and J shed 3 bases, with 13 bases lying between them. The germline V gene encodes CDR1 GTSNPN and CDR2 SVGIG (reference sequence). CDR3: CAWSLDGLKETQYF. The CDR3 nucleotides are TGTGCCTGGAGTCTTGATGGACTCAAAGAGACCCAGTACTTC.

The chain uses TRBV28 and TRBJ2-5; D tentatively fits TRBD1 or TRBD2 (6 bases each). In germline, CDR1 is MDHEN, CDR2 SYDVKM. The CDR3 length is 13 residues. With 6 bases removed from V and 4 bases from J, the gap between germline ends came to 12 bases. CDR3 nucleotide sequence: TGTGCCAGCAGGCTGTCGGGGGCAGAGACCCAGTACTTC. It is translated as CASRLSGAETQYF. Variable domain in full (rest from reference TRBV28 and TRBJ2-5): DVKVTQSSRYLVKRTGEKVFLECVQDMDHENMFWYRQDPGLGLRLIYFSYDVKMKEKGDIPEGYSVSREKKERFSLILESASTNQTSMYLCASRLSGAETQYFGPGTRLLVL.

This chain connects TRBV5-5 to TRBJ1-6; perhaps TRBD1 as D (6 bases). This CDR3 is 14 amino acids long. In germline, CDR1 is SGHKS, CDR2 YYEKEE (reference sequence). V lost 4 bases and J 9 bases, leaving 14 bases between the germline ends. The CDR3 loop reads CASSDPRGGSPLHF. CDR3 nucleotides: TGTGCCAGCAGCGACCCCAGGGGAGGTTCACCCCTCCACTTT.